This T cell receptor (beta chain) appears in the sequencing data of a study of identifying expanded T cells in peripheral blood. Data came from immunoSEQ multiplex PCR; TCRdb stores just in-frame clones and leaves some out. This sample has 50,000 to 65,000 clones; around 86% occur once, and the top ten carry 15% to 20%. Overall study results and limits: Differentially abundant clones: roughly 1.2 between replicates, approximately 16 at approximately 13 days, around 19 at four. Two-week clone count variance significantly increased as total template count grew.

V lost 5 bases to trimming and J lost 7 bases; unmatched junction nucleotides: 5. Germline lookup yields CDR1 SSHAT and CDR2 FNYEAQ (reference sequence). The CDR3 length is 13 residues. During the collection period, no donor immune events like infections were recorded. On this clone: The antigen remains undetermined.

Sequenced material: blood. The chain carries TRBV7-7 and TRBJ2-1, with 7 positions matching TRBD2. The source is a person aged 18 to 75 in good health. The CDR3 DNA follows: TGTGCCAGCAGCCTGGCGGGGGAAAATGAGCAGTTCTTC. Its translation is CASSLAGENEQFF.